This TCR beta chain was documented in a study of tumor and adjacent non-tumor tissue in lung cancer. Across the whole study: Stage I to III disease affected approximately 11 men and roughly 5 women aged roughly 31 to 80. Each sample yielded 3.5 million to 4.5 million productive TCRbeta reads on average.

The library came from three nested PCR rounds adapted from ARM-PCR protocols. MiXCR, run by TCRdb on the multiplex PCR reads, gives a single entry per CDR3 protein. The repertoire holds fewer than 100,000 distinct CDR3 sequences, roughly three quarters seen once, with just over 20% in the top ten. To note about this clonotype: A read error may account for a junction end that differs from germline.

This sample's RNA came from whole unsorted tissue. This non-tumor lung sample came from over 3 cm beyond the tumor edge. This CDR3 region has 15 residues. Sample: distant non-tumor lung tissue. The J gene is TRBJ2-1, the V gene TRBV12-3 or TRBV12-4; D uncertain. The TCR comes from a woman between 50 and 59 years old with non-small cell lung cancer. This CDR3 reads CASTHLLSSCNEQFF. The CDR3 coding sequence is TGTGCCAGCACCCACCTACTGAGCTCCTGCAATGAGCAGTTCTTC.